The source of this TCR beta chain is a study of CD8 T cells in ankylosing spondylitis (dated by TCRdb to the late 2010s). Regarding the complete study: To find TCR variants linked to disease, the study profiled T cell receptor beta repertoires in ankylosing spondylitis patients and healthy donors. In total, the full study cohort was made up of 110 or so healthy donors and approximately 24 ankylosing spondylitis patients. Peripheral blood was sampled, and synovial fluid was also collected from ankylosing spondylitis patients. Results the study describes overall, beyond this receptor: A TCR beta motif made up of several highly homologous amino acid variants appeared to be characteristic of blood from ankylosing spondylitis patients. Some TCR beta motif variants had previously been reported in synovial fluid and blood of reactive arthritis patients, which suggested common disease-initiation mechanisms. The disease-linked clones showed a CD8+ phenotype and occurred at relatively low frequencies in peripheral blood. According to the report, matched synovial fluid samples from ankylosing spondylitis patients were significantly enriched for the disease-linked clones.

The run used an Illumina HiSeq 2500. Quantitative 5'-RACE with molecular barcodes was used to prepare TCR beta libraries. As for the authors' bioinformatics: A new computational method, built on a probabilistic model of VDJ rearrangement, was used to identify disease-linked TCR variants. TCRdb cleaned the public reads at Q25 with fastp, built clones with MiXCR and kept in-frame beta chains. Every entry covers one CDR3 protein and lists the most common genes and DNA from its rows. TCRdb's processing, not the study's, gives the V and J calls here. This sample holds some 140,000 distinct CDR3 sequences; roughly a sixth were observed only once. The ten largest clones represent roughly 30% of the sample. Details on this clonotype: Its antigen is still unknown. Per-base qualities were not stored, and no clone one base away is much larger.

CDR1 and CDR2 are read off the germline V gene as MDHEN and SYDVKM. A distance of 13 bases separates the germline ends of V and J, which lose 1 base and 0 bases respectively. The CDR3 numbers 16 residues from cysteine through phenylalanine. CDR3 DNA only is kept here, 48 bases in frame from base 1. Here the chain combines TRBV28 and TRBJ2-7; tentative D gene TRBD2, with 6 bases matching. Material: blood, either unsorted or a sorted T cell fraction (not recorded which). This TCR came from a male donor with ankylosing spondylitis. The DNA sequence follows: TGTGCCAGCAGTTTATTTTTAGCGGAAAGCTCCTACGAGCAGTACTTC. This sequence encodes CASSLFLAESSYEQYF.